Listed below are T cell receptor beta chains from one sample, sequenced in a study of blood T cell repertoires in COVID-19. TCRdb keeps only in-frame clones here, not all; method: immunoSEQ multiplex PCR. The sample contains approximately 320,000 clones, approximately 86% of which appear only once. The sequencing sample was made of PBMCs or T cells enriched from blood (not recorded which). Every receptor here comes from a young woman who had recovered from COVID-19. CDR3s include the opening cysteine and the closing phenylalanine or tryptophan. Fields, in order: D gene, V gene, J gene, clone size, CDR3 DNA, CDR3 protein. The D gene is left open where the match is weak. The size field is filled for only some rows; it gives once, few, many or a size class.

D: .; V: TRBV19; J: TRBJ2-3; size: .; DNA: TGTGCCAGTAGTTCGGCCCGGGCAGATACGCAGTATTTT; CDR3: CASSSARADTQYF
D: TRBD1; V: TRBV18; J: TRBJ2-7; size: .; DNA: TGTGCCAGCTCACCACGTGGGCAGGGGGACTCCTACGAGCAGTACTTC; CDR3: CASSPRGQGDSYEQYF
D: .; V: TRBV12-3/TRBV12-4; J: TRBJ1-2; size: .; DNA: TGTGCCAGCAGCTCTCCGAGGAGGGATGGCTACACCTTC; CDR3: CASSSPRRDGYTF
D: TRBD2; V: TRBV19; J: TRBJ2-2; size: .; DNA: TGTGCCAGTAGTAACCGGGGGGACACCGGGGAGCTGTTTTTT; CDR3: CASSNRGDTGELFF
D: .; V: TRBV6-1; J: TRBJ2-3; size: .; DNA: TGTGCCAGCAGTGAAACTGCGGTGAGCACAGATACGCAGTATTTT; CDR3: CASSETAVSTDTQYF
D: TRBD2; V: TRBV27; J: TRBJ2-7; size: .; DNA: TGTGCCAGCAGTCCCCTGGGGGGGGGATACGAGCAGTACTTC; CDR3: CASSPLGGGYEQYF
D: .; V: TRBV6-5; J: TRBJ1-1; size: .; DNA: TGTGCCAGCAGTTTAACGGGGGGGGACACTGAAGCTTTCTTT; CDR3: CASSLTGGDTEAFF
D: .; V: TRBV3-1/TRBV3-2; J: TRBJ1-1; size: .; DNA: TGTGCCAGCAGCCACCCCAGGACTCTTATCGACACTGAAGCTTTCTTT; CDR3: CASSHPRTLIDTEAFF
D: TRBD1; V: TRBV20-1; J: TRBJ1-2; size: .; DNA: TGCAGTGCTAGTCACAGGGGGGAGGTAGGCTACACCTTC; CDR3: CSASHRGEVGYTF
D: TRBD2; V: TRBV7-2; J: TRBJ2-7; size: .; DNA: TGTGCCAGCAGCTTATTTGGGAGGGAATACGAGCAGTACTTC; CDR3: CASSLFGREYEQYF
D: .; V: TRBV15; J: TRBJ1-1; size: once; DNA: TGTGCCACCAGCAGAGGGGGGCAGCCTGAAGCTTTCTTT; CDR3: CATSRGGQPEAFF
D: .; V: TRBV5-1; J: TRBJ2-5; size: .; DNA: TGCGCCAGCAGCTTGGCGGGAACCCAAGAGACCCAGTACTTC; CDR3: CASSLAGTQETQYF
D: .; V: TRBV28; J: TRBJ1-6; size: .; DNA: TGTGCCAGCAGTTTATTCGCCGGCGGGAATTCACCCCTCCACTTT; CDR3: CASSLFAGGNSPLHF
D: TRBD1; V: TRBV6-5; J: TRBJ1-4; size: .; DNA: TGTGCCAGCAGCACCGGGACAGGGTCGAAAAAACTGTTTTTT; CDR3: CASSTGTGSKKLFF
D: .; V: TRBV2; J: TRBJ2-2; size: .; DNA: TGTGCCAGCAACAGAGACAGGGGGGAGCTGTTTTTT; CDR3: CASNRDRGELFF
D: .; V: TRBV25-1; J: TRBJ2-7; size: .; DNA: TGTGCCAGCAGCATCACAGGGAGTGAGCAGTACTTC; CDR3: CASSITGSEQYF
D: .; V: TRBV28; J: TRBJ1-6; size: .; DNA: TGTGCCAGCAGTATCGTCCCGGGACCCCTCCACTTT; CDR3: CASSIVPGPLHF
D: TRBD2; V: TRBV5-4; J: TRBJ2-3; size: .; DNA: TGTGCCAGCAGCCCGGGGACTAGAAGAAGCACAGATACGCAGTATTTT; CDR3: CASSPGTRRSTDTQYF
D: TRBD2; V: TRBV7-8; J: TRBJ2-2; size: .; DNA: TGTGCCAGCAGCAGTTGGACTAGCGGGAACACCGGGGAGCTGTTTTTT; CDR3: CASSSWTSGNTGELFF
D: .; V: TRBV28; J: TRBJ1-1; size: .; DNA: TGTGCCAGCAGTCGACAGACTGAAGCTTTCTTT; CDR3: CASSRQTEAFF
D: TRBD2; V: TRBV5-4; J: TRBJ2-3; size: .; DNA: TGTGCCAGCAGCTTGGCCCAGCGGGGGAGCACAGATACGCAGTATTTT; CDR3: CASSLAQRGSTDTQYF
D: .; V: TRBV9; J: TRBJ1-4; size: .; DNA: TGTGCCAGCAGCACCCCTATCGGGGGAAGGGAAAAACTGTTTTTT; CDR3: CASSTPIGGREKLFF
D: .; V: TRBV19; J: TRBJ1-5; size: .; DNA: TGTGCCAGTAGTATAGATCCGGTTAAGCCCCAGCATTTT; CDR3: CASSIDPVKPQHF
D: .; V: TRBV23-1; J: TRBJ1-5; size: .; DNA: TGCGCCAGCAGTCGAAGGGATCCCCCCCCAGGGTATCAGCCCCAGCATTTT; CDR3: CASSRRDPPPGYQPQHF
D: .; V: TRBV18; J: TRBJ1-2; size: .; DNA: TGTGCCAGCTCACCACCCGGGAACGGCTACACCTTC; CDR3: CASSPPGNGYTF
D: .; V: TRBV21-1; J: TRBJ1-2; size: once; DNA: TGTGCCAGCAGCTGGACAGGGATTGACTATGGCTACACCTTC; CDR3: CASSWTGIDYGYTF
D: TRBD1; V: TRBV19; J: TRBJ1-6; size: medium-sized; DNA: TGTGCCAGTAGTACGAGGACAGGGACTAATTCACCCCTCCACTTT; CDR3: CASSTRTGTNSPLHF
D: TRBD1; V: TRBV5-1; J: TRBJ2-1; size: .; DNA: TGCGCCAGCAGCTTGGGACAGGGAGTCTACAATGAGCAGTTCTTC; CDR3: CASSLGQGVYNEQFF
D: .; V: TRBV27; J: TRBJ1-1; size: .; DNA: TGTGCCAGCAGTTTGCTGGGGGGGAACACTGAAGCTTTCTTT; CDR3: CASSLLGGNTEAFF
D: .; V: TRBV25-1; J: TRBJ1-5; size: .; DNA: TGTGCCAGCAGTGATATACAGGTAACTCAGCCCCAGCATTTT; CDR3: CASSDIQVTQPQHF
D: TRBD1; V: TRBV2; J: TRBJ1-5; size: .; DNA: TGTGCCAGCCGTGACAGGGTATCCGCTCAGCCCCAGCATTTT; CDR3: CASRDRVSAQPQHF
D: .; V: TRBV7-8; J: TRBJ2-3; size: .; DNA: TGTGCCAGCAGCTCATATAGATGGGGGGTCCGGGGGACGCAGTATTTT; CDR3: CASSSYRWGVRGTQYF
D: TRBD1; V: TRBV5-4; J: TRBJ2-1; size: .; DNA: TGTGCCAGCAGCTTGCCGAGAGGGGGCAGGGCAGATGCTGAGCAGTTCTTC; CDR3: CASSLPRGGRADAEQFF
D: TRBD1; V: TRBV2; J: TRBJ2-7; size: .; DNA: TGTGCCAGCACAAGAGGGGGGGACAGGGGGCCGTACTTC; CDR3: CASTRGGDRGPYF
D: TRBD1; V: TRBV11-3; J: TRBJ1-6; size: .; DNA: TGTGCCAGCAGCCGACAGGGAGTTAATTCACCCCTCCACTTT; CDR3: CASSRQGVNSPLHF
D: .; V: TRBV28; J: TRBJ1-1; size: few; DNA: TGTGCCAGCAACCGGCGGCCGAACACTGAAGCTTTCTTT; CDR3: CASNRRPNTEAFF
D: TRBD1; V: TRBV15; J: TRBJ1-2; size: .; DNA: TGTGCCACCAGACAGGGGACTAACTATGGCTACACCTTC; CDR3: CATRQGTNYGYTF
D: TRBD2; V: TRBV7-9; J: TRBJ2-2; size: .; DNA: TGTGCCAGCAGCTTATTCGCGGGGGGACAAACCGGGGAGCTGTTTTTT; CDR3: CASSLFAGGQTGELFF
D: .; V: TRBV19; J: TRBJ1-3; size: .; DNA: TGTGCCAGTAGTACTCCGGACACCGGAAACACCATATATTTT; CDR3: CASSTPDTGNTIYF
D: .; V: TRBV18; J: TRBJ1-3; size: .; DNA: TGTGCCAGCTCACCCGACGGGAGAACTGGAAACACCATATATTTT; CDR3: CASSPDGRTGNTIYF
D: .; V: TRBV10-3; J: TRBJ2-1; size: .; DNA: TGTGCCTCATCAGGTCGAGGGGGCAGGGGGGACTACAATGAGCAGTTCTTC; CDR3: CASSGRGGRGDYNEQFF
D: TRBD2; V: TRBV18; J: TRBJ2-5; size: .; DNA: TGTGCCAGCTCACCTCTAGCGGGAGGGCCTAAAGAGACCCAGTACTTC; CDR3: CASSPLAGGPKETQYF
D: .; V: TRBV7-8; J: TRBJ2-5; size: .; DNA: TGTGCCAGCAGCCCCGGTTTTGGTCTGTACTTC; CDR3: CASSPGFGLYF
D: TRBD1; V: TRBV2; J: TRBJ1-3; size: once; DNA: TGTGCCAGCAATACAGGGGAAGGAAACACCATATATTTT; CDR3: CASNTGEGNTIYF
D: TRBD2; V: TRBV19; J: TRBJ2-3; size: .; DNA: TGTGCCAGTAGCACTCCCGGGGGTAGCGGGAGAGAAACAGATACGCAGTATTTT; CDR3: CASSTPGGSGRETDTQYF
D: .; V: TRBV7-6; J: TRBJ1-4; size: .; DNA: TGTGCCAGCGGGCGGTGGGAGGCCAGCGTCAATGAAAAACTGTTTTTT; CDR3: CASGRWEASVNEKLFF
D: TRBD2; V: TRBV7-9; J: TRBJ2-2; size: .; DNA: TGTGCCAGCAGCTCCCCGGGACTAGCTTTGAACACCGGGGAGCTGTTTTTT; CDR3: CASSSPGLALNTGELFF
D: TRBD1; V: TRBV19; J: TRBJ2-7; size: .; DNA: TGTGCCAGTAGTCTTAACGCAGGGGGCTTTCACGAGCAGTACTTC; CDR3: CASSLNAGGFHEQYF